Listed below are T cell receptor beta chains from one sample, sequenced in a study of cytomegalovirus exposure and HLA in healthy donors. Sequenced by immunoSEQ multiplex PCR; TCRdb stores in-frame clones only, minus some. This sample has roughly 120,000 clones; around 77% occur once, and the top ten carry 5% to 6%. The sample was PBMCs. These receptors were obtained from a man aged 25 to 40 in good health and CMV-seronegative. CDR3s include the opening cysteine and the closing phenylalanine or tryptophan. Fields, in order: D gene, J gene, V gene, clone size, CDR3 DNA, CDR3 protein. D genes are given only for firm matches. Clone size is given for some rows only: seen once, a few or many times, or a class if the clone is expanded.

TRBD2 TRBJ2-5 TRBV7-2 once TGTGCCAGCACCTTGGCGGCTAGCGGGGGGCTAGAGACCCAGTACTTC CASTLAASGGLETQYF
TRBD1 TRBJ1-5 TRBV18 once TGTGCCAGCTCAGCCGGGACAGCACACAATCAGCCCCAGCATTTT CASSAGTAHNQPQHF
NA TRBJ1-1 TRBV4-2 NA TGTGCCAGCAGCCAAGATTTGGCTACTGAAGCTTTCTTT CASSQDLATEAFF
NA TRBJ2-3 TRBV5-1 NA TGCGCCAGCAGCTTGGCTCCGGAGAGTACGCAGTATTTT CASSLAPESTQYF
TRBD1 TRBJ1-2 TRBV5-4 NA TGTGCCAGCAGCATGACAGGGGCCTATGGCTACACCTTC CASSMTGAYGYTF
TRBD1 TRBJ2-5 TRBV19 NA TGTGCCAGTAGACCCCAGGGGGCTCAAGAGACCCAGTACTTC CASRPQGAQETQYF
TRBD2 TRBJ2-3 TRBV2 NA TGTGCCAGCAGTGGATGGGCCGGGAGGGTGGATACGCAGTATTTT CASSGWAGRVDTQYF
TRBD2 TRBJ2-7 TRBV6-6 NA TGTGCCAGCACTCCTAGCGGTACCTACGAGCAGTACTTC CASTPSGTYEQYF
TRBD2 TRBJ2-7 TRBV7-2 NA TGTGCCAGCATCGTCGGGACTATCGCTGGCGAGCAGTACTTC CASIVGTIAGEQYF
TRBD1 TRBJ1-6 TRBV11-2 NA TGTGCCAGCAGCGTGGACAGGGGTTTGAATTCACCCCTCCACTTT CASSVDRGLNSPLHF
NA TRBJ2-7 TRBV5-1 NA TGCGCCAGCAGCTTAAACAGGGAGTTGGAGCAGTACTTC CASSLNRELEQYF
NA TRBJ1-5 TRBV7-2 NA TGTGCCAGCAGCTTAGGGCAGTATAGCAATCAGCCCCAGCATTTT CASSLGQYSNQPQHF
NA TRBJ1-1 TRBV5-6 few TGTGCCAGCAGCCCCGAACGACACAGAAATTTTAACACTGAAGCTTTCTTT CASSPERHRNFNTEAFF
TRBD2 TRBJ2-7 TRBV7-3 once TGTGCCAGCAGCAAAACCGGGACTAGCGACCTATACGAGCAGTACTTC CASSKTGTSDLYEQYF
NA TRBJ2-1 TRBV2 NA TGTGCCAGCAGTGAAGCCCGAGACAGGCCCAGCTCCTACAATGAGCAGTTCTTC CASSEARDRPSSYNEQFF
NA TRBJ1-2 TRBV7-9 NA TGTGCCAGCAGCTCACGACAGCCCCAGGACTATGGCTACACCTTC CASSSRQPQDYGYTF
TRBD1 TRBJ2-7 TRBV5-1 NA TGCGCCAGCAGCTTGGAGGGACAGGGGTTCGACGAGCAGTACTTC CASSLEGQGFDEQYF
NA TRBJ1-4 TRBV5-1 NA TGCGCCAGCAGCTTGGGGGGGGGCGATGAAAAACTGTTTTTT CASSLGGGDEKLFF
TRBD1 TRBJ1-1 TRBV7-9 NA TGTGCCAGCAGCTTACTCCAGGGGGACGAAGCTTTCTTT CASSLLQGDEAFF
NA TRBJ2-7 TRBV7-9 NA TGTGCCAGCAGCTCCCCTTGGGCAAGGCCCCACGAGCAGTACTTC CASSSPWARPHEQYF
TRBD1 TRBJ1-1 TRBV18 NA TGTGCCAGCTCACAAACAGGGGACCCCACTGAAGCTTTCTTT CASSQTGDPTEAFF
NA TRBJ1-3 TRBV19 NA TGTGCCACCCCGGACAGCTTTAATGATTACTCTGGAAACACCATATATTTT CATPDSFNDYSGNTIYF
TRBD2 TRBJ2-5 TRBV5-4 NA TGTGCCAGCAGCTTGGACCTGCGGGAGGACGAGACCCAGTACTTC CASSLDLREDETQYF
TRBD1 TRBJ2-1 TRBV4-3 NA TGCGCCAGCAGCCCACAGACAGGGTACAATGAGCAGTTCTTC CASSPQTGYNEQFF
NA TRBJ2-3 TRBV2 NA TGTGCCAGCAGTGAAGGGACTCTGAGTATATTCACAGATACGCAGTATTTT CASSEGTLSIFTDTQYF
TRBD1 TRBJ1-1 TRBV6-6 NA TGTGCCAGCAGTTACTCGGCGGGACAGGGACTCACTGAAGCTTTCTTT CASSYSAGQGLTEAFF
TRBD1 TRBJ1-4 TRBV5-1 NA TGCGCCAGCAGCTCGACAGGGCGTAATGAAAAACTGTTTTTT CASSSTGRNEKLFF
TRBD2 TRBJ2-3 TRBV6-4 NA TGTGCCAGCAGTGACGGGACTAGCGGGAGGGCCACAGATACGCAGTATTTT CASSDGTSGRATDTQYF
TRBD1 TRBJ2-5 TRBV7-6 NA TGTGCCAGCAGCTGGACACGGACAGGGGGCGTCGGGGAGACCCAGTACTTC CASSWTRTGGVGETQYF
TRBD1 TRBJ1-5 TRBV18 NA TGTGCCAGCTCGCATTCAGGGGGCAGTCAGCCCCAGCATTTT CASSHSGGSQPQHF
NA TRBJ1-3 TRBV5-4 NA TGTGCCAGCAGCTTGAGGCAGGGCTCTGGAAACACCATATATTTT CASSLRQGSGNTIYF
NA TRBJ2-3 TRBV7-9 NA TGTGCCAGCAGGATGAGTAGCACAGATACGCAGTATTTT CASRMSSTDTQYF
NA TRBJ2-7 TRBV13 NA TGTGCCAGCAGCTTAGGGGGCGGGATTACGTGGAGGGAGCAGTACTTC CASSLGGGITWREQYF
TRBD1 TRBJ2-7 TRBV5-1 NA TGCGCCAGCAGCTTGGTAGAGACAGGGCTTAGGGACGAGCAGTACTTC CASSLVETGLRDEQYF
TRBD1 TRBJ1-3 TRBV5-1 NA TGCGCCAGCAGCTCGCCAGTAGCGACAGGGGCTGGAAACACCATATATTTT CASSSPVATGAGNTIYF
NA TRBJ2-7 TRBV7-6 NA TGTGCCAGCAGCCAACTCCGGCCCCACGGGAACGAGCAGTACTTC CASSQLRPHGNEQYF
NA TRBJ1-2 TRBV5-1 NA TGCGCCAGCAGCCCTCGAGCGGGGATGAGGGGCTACACCTTC CASSPRAGMRGYTF